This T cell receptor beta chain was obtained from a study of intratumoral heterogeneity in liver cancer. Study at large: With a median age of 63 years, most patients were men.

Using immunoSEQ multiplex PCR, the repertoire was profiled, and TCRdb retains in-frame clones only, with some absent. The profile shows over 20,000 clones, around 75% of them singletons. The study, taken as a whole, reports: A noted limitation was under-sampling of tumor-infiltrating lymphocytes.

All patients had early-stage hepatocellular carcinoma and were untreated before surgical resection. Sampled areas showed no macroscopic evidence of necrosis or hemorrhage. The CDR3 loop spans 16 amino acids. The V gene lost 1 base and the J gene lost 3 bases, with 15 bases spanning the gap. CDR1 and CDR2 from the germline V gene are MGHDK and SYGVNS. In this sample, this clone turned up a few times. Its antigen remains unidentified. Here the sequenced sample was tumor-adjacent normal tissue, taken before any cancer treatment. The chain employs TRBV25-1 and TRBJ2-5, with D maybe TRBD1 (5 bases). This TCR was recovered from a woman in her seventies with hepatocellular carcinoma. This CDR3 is CASSESPGLVEETQYF. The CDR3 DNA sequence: TGTGCCAGCAGTGAATCTCCAGGGTTAGTCGAAGAGACCCAGTACTTC.